This T cell receptor (beta chain) was captured by sequencing in a study of response to subunit inactivated influenza vaccine. Study-wide points: Authors suggested each seasonal influenza vaccination recruits few new T cells.

Each CDR3 protein gets one entry after TCRdb re-called the RT-PCR reads with MiXCR. The sample shows around 790,000 distinct CDR3 sequences, around 21% of them seen only once. The CDR3 has 15 amino acids. Trimming took 1 base from V and 4 from J; bases not matched to a gene: 4. CDR1 is SGHVS and CDR2 is FNYEAQ in the germline V gene. This clonotype has more than one count but fewer than ten. No antigen is known for it. The clonotype comes from a man in his forties or fifties who received an inactivated influenza vaccine. This rearrangement joins TRBV7-6 to TRBJ2-3, with TRBD2 identical over 8 bases. The starting material was PBMCs from blood, obtained roughly 5 days after vaccination. The CDR3 reads CASSLGAGVADTQYF. CDR3 nucleotide sequence: TGTGCCAGCAGCTTAGGAGCGGGAGTGGCAGATACGCAGTATTTT. Based on the CDR3 plus reference TRBV7-6 and TRBJ2-3, the full variable domain is GAGVSQSPRYKVTKRGQDVALRCDPISGHVSLYWYRQALGQGPEFLTYFNYEAQQDKSGLPNDRFSAERPEGSISTLTIQRTEQRDSAMYRCASSLGAGVADTQYFGPGTRLTVL.